Listed below are T cell receptor beta chains from one sample, sequenced in a study of CD8 T cells in Susac syndrome. MiXCR was run by TCRdb on the immunoSEQ multiplex PCR reads, yielding one entry per CDR3 protein. The repertoire consists of around 130,000 distinct CDR3 sequences, with 85% to 95% occurring once and the leading ten covering over 0.1%. Sequencing was performed on CD4+ T cells from PBMCs. The receptors were sampled from a human donor with multiple sclerosis. CDR3s include the opening cysteine and the closing phenylalanine or tryptophan. A D gene is named only where the DNA matches it firmly. Part of the rows lack a size; the others show once, few, many or a class for expanded clones.

j_call clone_size d_call v_call cdr3_nt cdr3_aa
TRBJ2-7 once TRBD1 TRBV5-1 TGCGCCAGCAGCTTGGAGGGACAGACCTACGAGCAGTACTTC CASSLEGQTYEQYF
TRBJ2-7 - - TRBV19 TGTGCCAGCGCAGGGAGGAGCGGCGGGCTCTACGAGCAGTACTTC CASAGRSGGLYEQYF
TRBJ2-3 - - TRBV7-2 TGTGCCAGCAGCTTAGTTGCAGATACGCAGTATTTT CASSLVADTQYF
TRBJ1-2 - TRBD1 TRBV28 TGTGCCAGCAGTCCTGGCCGGGACAGGGGAAACTACACCTTC CASSPGRDRGNYTF
TRBJ2-1 - TRBD2 TRBV12-3/TRBV12-4 TGTGCCACCGGGATGAGCGGGAGGGCCTACAATGAGCAGTTCTTC CATGMSGRAYNEQFF
TRBJ2-7 - TRBD2 TRBV28 TGTGCCAGCAGGCCTAGCGGGGGGGGCGAGCAGTACTTC CASRPSGGGEQYF
TRBJ1-4 - TRBD1 TRBV5-1 TGCGCCAGCAGCTTGGAGGGGGCGAATGAAAAACTGTTTTTT CASSLEGANEKLFF
TRBJ2-5 - TRBD1 TRBV24-1 TGTGCCACCAGTGACCGCCGGGACAGGGGGCCTCACCCAAGAGAGACCCAGTACTTC CATSDRRDRGPHPRETQYF
TRBJ2-1 - - TRBV6-1 TGTGCCAGCAGGCTAGTGGACTCTTCGTGGTTCTTC CASRLVDSSWFF
TRBJ1-4 - - TRBV7-9 TGTGCCAGCAGCTTGGGGCGGACTAATGAAAAACTGTTTTTT CASSLGRTNEKLFF
TRBJ1-1 - - TRBV29-1 TGCAGCGTTGAAGGGGCCATGAACACTGAAGCTTTCTTT CSVEGAMNTEAFF
TRBJ2-7 - - TRBV27 TGTGCCAGCAGTTTAGACGGGCTCAGTACAACCTACGAGCAGTACTTC CASSLDGLSTTYEQYF
TRBJ2-2 - TRBD1 TRBV5-4 TGTGCCAGCAGCCTGGGACAGGGTTCCGGGGAGCTGTTTTTT CASSLGQGSGELFF
TRBJ2-3 - TRBD2 TRBV12-3/TRBV12-4 TGTGCCAGCACTCCCAGCGGGGGGTACACAGATACGCAGTATTTT CASTPSGGYTDTQYF
TRBJ2-3 once TRBD1 TRBV24-1 TGTGCCACCGGGACAGATCTCACAGATACGCAGTATTTT CATGTDLTDTQYF
TRBJ2-7 - TRBD2 TRBV20-1 TGCAGTGCGCCACTAGCGGGGGTAACCTACGAGCAGTACTTC CSAPLAGVTYEQYF
TRBJ1-1 - - TRBV6-5 TGTGCCAGCAGCCCCGGGACATCTGAAGCTTTCTTT CASSPGTSEAFF
TRBJ2-3 - - TRBV5-1 TGCGCCAGCAGCTTGGACGGTTCCGTGGATACGCAGTATTTT CASSLDGSVDTQYF
TRBJ2-1 few - TRBV6-1 TGTGCCAGCAGCCCGGGTTCTGCCCCGGGCAATGAGCAGTTCTTC CASSPGSAPGNEQFF
TRBJ1-6 - - TRBV12-3/TRBV12-4 TGTGCCAGCAGTTTAGAAGCAACTAATTCACCCCTCCACTTT CASSLEATNSPLHF
TRBJ2-7 - - TRBV24-1 TGTGCCACCAGTGATTCTAATAGCTACGAGCAGTACTTC CATSDSNSYEQYF
TRBJ1-5 - - TRBV28 TGTGCCAGCAGTTTACGGGGGGGCGCAGGCCAGCCCCAGCATTTT CASSLRGGAGQPQHF
TRBJ2-2 - TRBD1 TRBV7-9 TGTGCCAGCAGCTTGACAGGGCCCGGGGAGCTGTTTTTT CASSLTGPGELFF
TRBJ1-5 - - TRBV5-1 TGCGCCAGCAGCTTGAACCCCGGGACGCCAAATCAGCCCCAGCATTTT CASSLNPGTPNQPQHF
TRBJ2-3 - TRBD2 TRBV30 TGTGCCTGGAGTAGGGGACTAGCGGCAGATACGCAGTATTTT CAWSRGLAADTQYF
TRBJ1-2 - - TRBV3-1 TGTGCCAGCAGCCAAGAGCCCAGTCTCTATGGCTACACCTTC CASSQEPSLYGYTF
TRBJ2-7 - - TRBV28 TGTGCCAGCAGCTTGGGACAACTGGGCGAGCAGTACTTC CASSLGQLGEQYF
TRBJ2-1 - TRBD2 TRBV3-1 TGTGCCAGCAGCCAACTACCGGGACTAGCGGGGCTAACCTACAATGAGCAGTTCTTC CASSQLPGLAGLTYNEQFF
TRBJ2-7 once TRBD1 TRBV7-9 TGTGCCAGCAGCTTGGGGATCGGGACAGCAAACGAGCAGTACTTC CASSLGIGTANEQYF
TRBJ1-4 - TRBD1 TRBV20-1 TGCAGTGCTGAACCAGGGGGCGATGAAAAACTGTTTTTT CSAEPGGDEKLFF
TRBJ1-2 - - TRBV7-9 TGTGCCAGCAGCACTTGGACCACCTTGGGTGGCTACACCTTC CASSTWTTLGGYTF
TRBJ1-1 - - TRBV30 TGTGCCTGGACCGTGAGGTTGAACACTGAAGCTTTCTTT CAWTVRLNTEAFF
TRBJ2-1 - - TRBV3-1 TGTGCCAGCAGTTACTCGGGGAGGGGGAGAGGCAATGAGCAGTTCTTC CASSYSGRGRGNEQFF
TRBJ1-5 - - TRBV20-1 TGCAGTGCCTGGAAAGGGGGGACGGATCAGCCCCAGCATTTT CSAWKGGTDQPQHF
TRBJ1-2 - - TRBV7-9 TGTGCCAGCAGCCAGCCGCTAATGGCAGCGGGGGGCTACACCTTC CASSQPLMAAGGYTF
TRBJ1-1 once - TRBV30 TGTGCCTGGAGAACAGCCTTGAACACTGAAGTTTTCTTT CAWRTALNTEVFF